These 31 T cell receptor beta chains share one sample of origin, sequenced in a study of cytomegalovirus exposure and HLA in healthy donors. Profiling relied on immunoSEQ multiplex PCR, and the TCRdb table lists in-frame clones only, not all of them. The sample yields some 150,000 clones, about 86% seen once. Sequencing was carried out using PBMCs. The receptors come from a human donor in good health.

In its sample, this clone was seen once. V is TRBV18 and J is TRBJ2-7, with TRBD1 identical over 7 bases. The CDR3 extends over 14 amino acids. In germline, CDR1 is KGHSH, CDR2 LQKENI. J gave up 5 bases and V 5 bases, and 9 bases lay outside the gene matches. The DNA for the CDR3 is TGTGCCAGCTCATCTCGGACAGGAGCAAACGAGCAGTACTTC. Protein sequence: CASSSRTGANEQYF. The complete variable domain, with remaining parts taken from reference TRBV18 and TRBJ2-7, reads NAGVMQNPRHLVRRRGQEARLRCSPMKGHSHVYWYRQLPEEGLKFMVYLQKENIIDESGMPKERFSAEFPKEGPSILRIQQVVRGDSAAYFCASSSRTGANEQYFGPGTRLTVT.

The V call is TRBV7-2, the J call TRBJ1-1, with 7 bases aligning to TRBD1. Germline values: CDR1 SGHTA, CDR2 FQGNSA. CDR3 length: 13 amino acids. With 5 bases clipped from V and 6 bases from J, the junction kept 6 bases outside the gene matches. The CDR3 nucleotides read TGTGCCAGCAGCAAGGACAGGTTTGCTGAAGCTTTCTTT. It encodes CASSKDRFAEAFF.

The chain recombines TRBV7-2 with TRBJ1-1; a possible D gene is TRBD1 (5 bases). The CDR3 is made up of 13 amino acids. In germline, CDR1 is SGHTA, CDR2 FQGNSA. V lost 7 bases and J 5 bases, leaving 14 bases between the germline ends. The CDR3 coding sequence is TGTGCCAGCACTCCTCCGGGGGGGACTGAAGCTTTCTTT. Translating it yields CASTPPGGTEAFF. The variable domain in full, with the rest retrieved from reference TRBV7-2 and TRBJ1-1, is GAGVSQSPSNKVTEKGKDVELRCDPISGHTALYWYRQSLGQGLEFLIYFQGNSAPDKSGLPSDRFSAERTGGSVSTLTIQRTQQEDSAVYLCASTPPGGTEAFFGQGTRLTVV.

This rearrangement joins TRBV4-1 to TRBJ2-7, with D perhaps TRBD2 (7 bases). The V and J ends lost 4 bases and 1 base respectively, with 14 bases between them. The CDR3 loop spans 15 amino acids. Germline lookup yields CDR1 MGHRA and CDR2 YSYEKL. The CDR3 DNA reads TGCGCCAGCAGCCCTTGGGGGGGGCGGTCCTACGAGCAGTACTTC. This encodes CASSPWGGRSYEQYF.

The chain recombines TRBV28 with TRBJ1-1; D remains ambiguous. Trimming stripped 1 base from V and 4 bases from J, with 4 bases between. Germline V gene sequence: CDR1 MDHEN, CDR2 SYDVKM. This CDR3 is built from 12 residues. DNA of the CDR3: TGTGCCAGCAGTTTATCTCTCACTGAAGCTTTCTTT. This codes for CASSLSLTEAFF. The complete variable domain, with remaining parts taken from reference TRBV28 and TRBJ1-1, reads DVKVTQSSRYLVKRTGEKVFLECVQDMDHENMFWYRQDPGLGLRLIYFSYDVKMKEKGDIPEGYSVSREKKERFSLILESASTNQTSMYLCASSLSLTEAFFGQGTRLTVV.

V is TRBV6-1 and J is TRBJ2-7; 8 nucleotides line up with TRBD2. Germline V gene data show CDR1 as MNHNS and CDR2 as SASEGT. V gave up 4 bases and J gave up 9 bases; unmatched junction bases: 11. The CDR3 sequence is 14 residues long. The CDR3 is CASSGGTRLRGQYF. Here the CDR3 DNA reads TGTGCCAGCAGTGGGGGGACTAGGTTACGAGGGCAGTACTTC.

This sequence joins TRBV28 and TRBJ1-1; D is ambiguous. The germline V gene has CDR1 MDHEN and CDR2 SYDVKM. Trimming stripped 1 base from V and 0 bases from J, with 9 bases between. The CDR3 totals 15 residues. CDR3 protein: CASSLFRTVNTEAFF. The CDR3 DNA is TGTGCCAGCAGTTTATTCCGTACAGTGAACACTGAAGCTTTCTTT.

J is TRBJ1-2 and V is TRBV6-5; no clear D gene. The germline V and J ends were trimmed by 0 bases and 6 bases, with 11 bases remaining between them. CDR3 size: 14 residues. Germline CDR1 and CDR2: MNHEY and SVGAGI. As DNA, the CDR3 is TGTGCCAGCAGTTACTCAGGAGGGTCGAATGGCTACACCTTC. Its translation is CASSYSGGSNGYTF.

J is TRBJ2-3 and V is TRBV7-2; 9 nucleotides line up with TRBD2. Germline V CDR1 and CDR2: SGHTA, FQGNSA. Germline trimming cut 1 base from V and 0 bases from J; bases unmatched to any gene: 2. The CDR3 consists of 16 residues. CDR3 protein: CASSLDLAGSTDTQYF. The CDR3 coding sequence is TGTGCCAGCAGCTTAGACCTAGCGGGAAGCACAGATACGCAGTATTTT.

The chain carries TRBV30 and TRBJ1-1; weak D call: TRBD1 (6 bases). The V end was cut by 4 bases, the J end by 4 bases, with 22 bases between. There are 16 residues in the CDR3. Per the germline V gene, CDR1 is GTSNPN and CDR2 is SVGIG (reference sequence). CDR3 in DNA: TGTGCCTGGAATAGGGGACACCTATTGGAGAGCACTGAAGCTTTCTTT. Translation gives CAWNRGHLLESTEAFF. The variable domain in full, completed from reference TRBV30 and TRBJ1-1, reads SQTIHQWPATLVQPVGSPLSLECTVEGTSNPNLYWYRQAAGRGLQLLFYSVGIGQISSEVPQNLSASRPQDRQFILSSKKLLLSDSGFYLCAWNRGHLLESTEAFFGQGTRLTVV.

This clone was recorded only once. The rearrangement joins TRBV5-1 to TRBJ1-2; perhaps TRBD1 as D (6 bases). Trimming stripped 6 bases from V and 0 bases from J, with 24 bases between. The CDR3 extends over 18 amino acids. Per germline, CDR1 SGHRS and CDR2 YFSETQ. Here the CDR3 DNA reads TGCGCCAGCACCTTACGAGCGGACAGCCGACTCACTAACTATGGCTACACCTTC. It translates to CASTLRADSRLTNYGYTF.

This clone came up a few times. The rearrangement uses TRBV18 and TRBJ2-3, with D possibly matching TRBD1 (6 bases). V was shortened by 2 bases and J by 5 bases, with 14 bases between the two germline ends. The CDR3 is 15 residues long. Germline V gene sequence: CDR1 KGHSH, CDR2 LQKENI. The CDR3, as DNA: TGTGCCAGCTCACCAGAGTCCCTCAGGGGAGATACGCAGTATTTT. It translates to CASSPESLRGDTQYF.

The chain joins TRBV6-5 to TRBJ2-7, with 11 bases that match TRBD2. This CDR3 has 16 amino acids. J lost 3 bases, V lost 0 bases, and 4 bases had no gene match. Germline lookup yields CDR1 MNHEY and CDR2 SVGAGI. CDR3 protein: CASSYSGTSGYYEQYF. For the CDR3, the DNA is TGTGCCAGCAGTTACTCCGGGACTAGCGGCTACTACGAGCAGTACTTC.

The V and J genes are TRBV6-5 and TRBJ2-1, with 12 bases matching TRBD2. The CDR3 runs 15 residues. Germline trimming cut 6 bases from V and 3 bases from J; bases unmatched to any gene: 3. Germline loops: CDR1 MNHEY, CDR2 SVGAGI. This CDR3 reads CASSPLAGGYNEQFF. The CDR3 DNA reads as TGTGCCAGCAGCCCACTAGCGGGAGGCTACAATGAGCAGTTCTTC.

This clone was seen only a few times. The CDR3 region has the DNA TGTGCCAGCAGCGAACCGACAGCCTATGAAGCTTTCTTT. Encoded protein: CASSEPTAYEAFF. The rearrangement uses TRBV7-9 and TRBJ1-1, with D perhaps matching TRBD1 (5 bases). The CDR3 is 13 residues long. The V gene's germline CDR1 is SEHNR and CDR2 FQNEAQ (reference sequence). V lost 5 bases and J 7 bases, leaving 14 bases between the germline ends.

In DNA, the CDR3 is TGTGCCAGCAGCAAAATCAGGACAGCTGGCTACACCTTC. Translated: CASSKIRTAGYTF. The chain employs TRBV21-1 and TRBJ1-2; the DNA was not used to check the table's D call, TRBD1. TRBV21-1 is flagged as a pseudogene. This CDR3 comprises 13 residues.

This chain links TRBV7-2 with TRBJ1-3; D gene uncertain. Germline V CDR1 and CDR2: SGHTA, FQGNSA. This CDR3 is built from 15 residues. V was shortened by 1 base and J by 0 bases, with 7 bases between the two germline ends. The CDR3, as DNA: TGTGCCAGCAGCTTAGGAGGTTCCTCTGGAAACACCATATATTTT. This translates into CASSLGGSSGNTIYF.

The V and J genes are TRBV4-3 and TRBJ2-1; TRBD2 agrees at 11 bases. Trimming took 8 bases from V and 5 from J; bases not matched to a gene: 8. The germline CDR1 and CDR2 sequences are LGHNA and YSLEER. This CDR3 is built from 15 residues. The CDR3 sequence is CASSTGTSGHNEQFF. In DNA form, the CDR3 reads TGCGCCAGCTCAACCGGGACTAGCGGCCACAATGAGCAGTTCTTC.

The rearrangement uses TRBV27 and TRBJ1-2; D ambiguous. Per the germline V gene, CDR1 is MNHEY and CDR2 is SMNVEV (reference sequence). CDR3 size: 14 residues. Between the trimmed V and J ends, which lost 5 bases and 3 bases, there was a span of 13 bases. This CDR3 reads CASSPLDWYYGYTF. The CDR3 nucleotides read TGTGCCAGCAGTCCCCTCGACTGGTACTATGGCTACACCTTC.

This clone was seen once. This chain connects TRBV28 to TRBJ1-2, with D perhaps matching TRBD1 (5 bases). The CDR3 totals 13 residues. Trimming took 6 bases from V and 4 from J, leaving 12 bases between them. CDR1 is MDHEN, CDR2 SYDVKM, per germline. The CDR3 here is CASSQTVIYGYTF. In nucleotides, the CDR3 is TGTGCCAGCAGCCAGACAGTGATCTATGGCTACACCTTC.

The gene calls are TRBV7-8 and TRBJ2-7, with 11 positions matching TRBD2. Looked up from germline, CDR1 is SGHVS and CDR2 is FQNEAQ. CDR3 length: 17 amino acids. V trimming: 3 bases; J trimming: 4 bases; junction bases outside the gene matches: 11. The CDR3 region has the DNA TGTGCCAGCAGCTTCGGGACTAGCGGCCGAACGGGGTACGAGCAGTACTTC. Its protein product is CASSFGTSGRTGYEQYF.

This clone was observed once. The chain combines TRBV4-1 with TRBJ1-2; TRBD1 matches at 8 bases. Trimming removed 0 bases from V and 8 bases from J; junction bases left unmatched: 5. The germline CDR1 and CDR2 sequences are MGHRA and YSYEKL. The CDR3 has 14 residues. In DNA, the CDR3 is TGCGCCAGCAGCCAAGACAGGGGGCATAGAGGCTACACCTTC. Its translation: CASSQDRGHRGYTF.

The CDR3 nucleotides read TGCGCCAGCAGCTTGAACCCCCCCCCGACAAACACCGGGGAGCTGTTTTTT. This codes for CASSLNPPPTNTGELFF. The rearrangement joins TRBV5-1 to TRBJ2-2; D is unresolved. Germline V gives CDR1 SGHRS, CDR2 YFSETQ. Trimming removed 1 base at V and 2 bases at J, with 15 bases between. This CDR3 comprises 17 residues.

The chain recombines TRBV4-1 with TRBJ2-1, with 7 positions matching TRBD1. This CDR3 spans 16 amino acids. J was trimmed by 8 bases and V by 0 bases; bases with no gene match: 10. Germline values: CDR1 MGHRA, CDR2 YSYEKL. This CDR3 is CASSQDGSGTVYEQFF. For the CDR3, the DNA is TGCGCCAGCAGCCAAGATGGCTCCGGGACAGTATATGAGCAGTTCTTC.

The J gene is TRBJ2-2, the V gene TRBV28; a possible D gene is TRBD2 (6 bases). V lost 7 bases to trimming and J lost 3 bases, with 15 bases between them. This CDR3 contains 15 residues. CDR1 and CDR2 (germline): MDHEN, SYDVKM. The CDR3 reads CASTRPGSYTGELFF. The CDR3 DNA follows: TGTGCCAGCACCAGACCCGGGAGCTACACCGGGGAGCTGTTTTTT. The full variable domain, with the rest looked up from reference TRBV28 and TRBJ2-2, is DVKVTQSSRYLVKRTGEKVFLECVQDMDHENMFWYRQDPGLGLRLIYFSYDVKMKEKGDIPEGYSVSREKKERFSLILESASTNQTSMYLCASTRPGSYTGELFFGEGSRLTVL.

The rearrangement joins TRBV7-2 to TRBJ2-7; 9 bases are shared with TRBD1. Germline lookup yields CDR1 SGHTA and CDR2 FQGNSA. Trimming at V came to 5 bases and at J to 5 bases, leaving 7 bases not matched to a gene. This CDR3 is 14 amino acids long. The chain's CDR3 is CASSPGTGIHEQYF. The DNA of the CDR3 is TGTGCCAGCAGCCCCGGGACAGGGATACACGAGCAGTACTTC.

This chain uses TRBV27 with TRBJ2-1; 16 nucleotides agree with TRBD2. This CDR3 contains 16 residues. From germline, CDR1 is MNHEY and CDR2 SMNVEV (reference sequence). Trimming removed 4 bases from V and 9 bases from J; junction bases left unmatched: 6. The CDR3 bases are TGTGCCAGCAGTTCGGGACTAGCGGGAGGGCTGGGTGAGCAGTTCTTC. Translation: CASSSGLAGGLGEQFF.

V and J are TRBV7-2 and TRBJ2-1; D is unresolved. CDR3 length: 13 amino acids. V lost 0 bases to trimming and J lost 6 bases, with 6 bases between them. Germline CDR1 SGHTA, CDR2 FQGNSA. The CDR3 sequence: CASSLAFINEQFF. CDR3 sequence (DNA): TGTGCCAGCAGCTTAGCTTTTATCAATGAGCAGTTCTTC.

The V call is TRBV6-5, the J call TRBJ1-1, with a possible D match to TRBD1 (5 bases). The CDR3 covers 15 residues. The ends were cut back, 2 bases at V and 2 bases at J, with 12 bases in the middle. Germline V CDR1 and CDR2: MNHEY, SVGAGI. CDR3 coding DNA: TGTGCCAGCAGTTACCGAACAGGATACAACACTGAAGCTTTCTTT. Translated: CASSYRTGYNTEAFF.

V is TRBV6-1 and J is TRBJ2-1, with D maybe TRBD2 (5 bases). CDR1 and CDR2 from the germline V gene are MNHNS and SASEGT. The CDR3 runs to 12 residues. Trimming stripped 3 bases from V and 10 bases from J, with 10 bases between. Here the CDR3 DNA reads TGTGCCAGCAGTGATACCCAGCGGGAGCAGTTCTTC. It yields the protein CASSDTQREQFF.

V is TRBV4-1 and J is TRBJ1-5, with 8 bases identical to TRBD1. Germline CDR1 is MGHRA and CDR2 is YSYEKL. This CDR3 region has 15 residues. V was clipped by 3 bases and J by 4 bases; unmatched bases: 5. Here the CDR3 DNA reads TGCGCCAGCAGCCACCCCGGACAGGGAAATCAGCCCCAGCATTTT. It codes for CASSHPGQGNQPQHF.